These T cell receptor beta chains were read from a single sample in a study of T-cell memory formation after mild COVID-19. Each CDR3 protein is one row after TCRdb ran MiXCR on the 5' RACE reads. In the table there are approximately 400,000 distinct CDR3 sequences, roughly a quarter of which are singletons. Sequenced: PBMCs or a T cell subset sorted from them (not recorded which). These receptors were collected from an adult woman who had mild COVID-19 (a few samples of this study predate the infection). Cell type and time point are not known. The CDR3 runs from the conserved cysteine through the conserved F or W. D genes are given only for firm matches. Only some rows state a clone size, as once, few, many or a class for expanded clones.

J gene,D gene,clone size,V gene,CDR3 DNA,CDR3 protein
TRBJ2-1,.,few,TRBV6-5,TGTGCCAGCAGTTACCCTGGTGGCCCTAGCGCCTACAATGAGCAGTTCTTC,CASSYPGGPSAYNEQFF
TRBJ1-2,.,.,TRBV2,TGTGCCAGCAGTGTTGGGGGTGCAAAAGGCTACACCTTC,CASSVGGAKGYTF
TRBJ1-2,TRBD1,few,TRBV11-2,TGTGCCAGCAGCTTAGACCCGGGACAGGGGGATGGCTACACCTTC,CASSLDPGQGDGYTF
TRBJ2-2,.,.,TRBV19,TGTGCCAGTAGCACGAAGGGTTATACCGGGGAGCTGTTTTTT,CASSTKGYTGELFF
TRBJ1-5,TRBD1,.,TRBV6-2/TRBV6-3,TGTGCCAGCAGTTTCACGGGACAGGGGCGTCAGCCCCAGCATTTT,CASSFTGQGRQPQHF
TRBJ1-2,.,.,TRBV24-1,TGTGCCACCAGTGAGGGGGTTAACTATGGCTACACCTTC,CATSEGVNYGYTF
TRBJ2-5,TRBD2,few,TRBV5-1,TGCGCCAGCAGCTTGGCGTCTAGCGGGAGTCCGGTGACCCAGTACTTC,CASSLASSGSPVTQYF
TRBJ2-2,TRBD1,.,TRBV14,TGTGCCAGCAGCCTAAGAAGACAGGGACGGAACACCGGTGAGCTGTTTTTT,CASSLRRQGRNTGELFF
TRBJ2-2,.,few,TRBV5-1,TGCGCCAGCAGCCTCGGGCCACTTAGCAACACCGGGGAGCTGTTTTTT,CASSLGPLSNTGELFF
TRBJ2-7,TRBD1,few,TRBV18,TGTGCCAGCTCACCAGCGGGACAGGGCTCCTACGAGCAGTACTTC,CASSPAGQGSYEQYF
TRBJ2-1,TRBD1,.,TRBV30,TGTGCCTGTCAGGACAGGGAATACAATGAGCAGTTCTTC,CACQDREYNEQFF
TRBJ2-1,TRBD2,.,TRBV19,TGTGCCAGTAGTTCCGTATGGGGACTAGCGGGAGTAGGGGGGCATGAGCAGTTCTTC,CASSSVWGLAGVGGHEQFF
TRBJ1-1,.,.,TRBV11-2,TGTGCCAGCAGCTTAGGTAGCCAGGGGTTTTTGAACACTGAAGCTTTCTTT,CASSLGSQGFLNTEAFF
TRBJ2-3,.,few,TRBV2,TGTGCCAGCAGCCAAAGAGGGTCGAGGACAGATACGCAGTATTTT,CASSQRGSRTDTQYF
TRBJ1-2,.,few,TRBV12-3/TRBV12-4,TGTGCCAGCAGTTCCCAGGGAGTTGGCTACACCTTC,CASSSQGVGYTF
TRBJ2-1,.,few,TRBV30,TGTGCCTGGAGTGTCCACACCGCATACAATGAGCAGTTCTTC,CAWSVHTAYNEQFF
TRBJ1-1,.,once,TRBV4-3,TGCGCCAGCAGCCAAGACCTTCTCTCTTTGAACACTGAAGCTTTCTTT,CASSQDLLSLNTEAFF
TRBJ1-6,TRBD1,.,TRBV9,TGTGCCAGCAGCGCTTACAGGGGATCCCTCCACTTT,CASSAYRGSLHF
TRBJ2-5,.,few,TRBV7-8,TGTGCCAGCAGCTCGGAGGGAGGGGGTCAAGAGACCCAGTACTTC,CASSSEGGGQETQYF